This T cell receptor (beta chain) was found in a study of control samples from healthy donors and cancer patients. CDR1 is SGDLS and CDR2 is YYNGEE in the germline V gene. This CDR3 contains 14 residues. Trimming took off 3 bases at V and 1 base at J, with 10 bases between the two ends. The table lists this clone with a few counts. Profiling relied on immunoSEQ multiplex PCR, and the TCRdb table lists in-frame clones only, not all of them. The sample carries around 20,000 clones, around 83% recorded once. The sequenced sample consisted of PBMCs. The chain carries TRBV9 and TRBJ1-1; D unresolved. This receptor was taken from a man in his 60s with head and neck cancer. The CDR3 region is CASSASGRNTEAFF. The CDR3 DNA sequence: TGTGCCAGCAGCGCAAGCGGGCGGAACACTGAAGCTTTCTTT.